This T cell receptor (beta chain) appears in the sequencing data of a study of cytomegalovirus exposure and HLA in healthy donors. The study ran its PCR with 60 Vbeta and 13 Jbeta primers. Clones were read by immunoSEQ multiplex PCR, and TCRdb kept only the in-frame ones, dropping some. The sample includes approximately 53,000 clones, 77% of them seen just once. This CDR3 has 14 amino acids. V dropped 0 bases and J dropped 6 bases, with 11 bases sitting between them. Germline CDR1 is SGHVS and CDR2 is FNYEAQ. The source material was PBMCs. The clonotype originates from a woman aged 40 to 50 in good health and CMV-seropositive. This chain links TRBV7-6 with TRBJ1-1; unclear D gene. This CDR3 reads CASSLAGGAAEAFF. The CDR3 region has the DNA TGTGCCAGCAGCTTAGCAGGAGGCGCCGCTGAAGCTTTCTTT.